The clone carrying this TCR beta chain came up many times. The antigen remains undetermined. This entry comes from a study of T-cell memory formation after mild COVID-19. At the level of the study: Clusters of TCRs were largely donor specific.

Germline CDR1 is SGHTA and CDR2 is FQGTGA. Trimming stripped 3 bases from V and 1 base from J, with 4 bases between. The CDR3 length is 13 residues. Findings and caveats of the study: CD4+ contracting clones were mainly CM and EM; CD8+ ones, EMRA.

Using constant-segment primers, 5'RACE produced TCR alpha and TCR beta cDNA libraries carrying sample barcodes and UMIs. MiXCR, applied by TCRdb to the 5' RACE reads, yields one record per CDR3 protein. The repertoire consists of roughly 100,000 distinct CDR3 sequences, with about 15% occurring once and the leading ten covering approximately 40%. This TCR came from a man younger than 35 who had mild COVID-19 (a few samples of this study predate the infection). Cell type and time point are not known. The V and J genes are TRBV7-3 and TRBJ2-1, with unresolved D. Source material: PBMCs or a T cell subset sorted from them (not recorded which). The DNA of the CDR3 is TGTGCCAGCAGCTTGGGGTCCTACAATGAGCAGTTCTTC. Protein product: CASSLGSYNEQFF.